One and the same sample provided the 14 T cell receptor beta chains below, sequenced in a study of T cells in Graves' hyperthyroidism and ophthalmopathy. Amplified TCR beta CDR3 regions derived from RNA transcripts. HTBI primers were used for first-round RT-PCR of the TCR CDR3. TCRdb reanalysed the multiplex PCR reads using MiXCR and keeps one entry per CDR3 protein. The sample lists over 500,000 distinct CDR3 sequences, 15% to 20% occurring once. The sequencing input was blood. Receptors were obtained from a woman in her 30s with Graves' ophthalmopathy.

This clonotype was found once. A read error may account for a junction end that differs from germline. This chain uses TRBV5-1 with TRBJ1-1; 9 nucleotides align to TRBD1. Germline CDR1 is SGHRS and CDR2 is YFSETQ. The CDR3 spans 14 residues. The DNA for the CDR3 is TGCGCCAGCAGCCCAGATACAGGGGGCACTGAAGCTTCCTTT. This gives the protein CASSPDTGGTEASF.

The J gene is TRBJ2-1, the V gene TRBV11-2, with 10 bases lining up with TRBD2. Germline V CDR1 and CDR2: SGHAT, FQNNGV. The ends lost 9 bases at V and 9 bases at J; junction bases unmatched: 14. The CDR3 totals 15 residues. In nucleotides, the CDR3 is TGTGCCAGTACTGGAGCGGGAGGGCCGATTCGTGAGCAGTTCTTC. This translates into CASTGAGGPIREQFF. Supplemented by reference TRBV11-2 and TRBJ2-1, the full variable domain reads EAGVAQSPRYKIIEKRQSVAFWCNPISGHATLYWYQQILGQGPKLLIQFQNNGVVDDSQLPKDRFSAERLKGVDSTLKIQPAKLEDSAVYLCASTGAGGPIREQFFGPGTRLTVL.

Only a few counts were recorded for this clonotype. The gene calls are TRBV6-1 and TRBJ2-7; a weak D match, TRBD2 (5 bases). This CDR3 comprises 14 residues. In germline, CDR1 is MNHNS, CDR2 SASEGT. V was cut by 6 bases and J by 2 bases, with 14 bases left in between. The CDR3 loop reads CASRDSGLAYEQYF. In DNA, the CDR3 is TGTGCCAGCAGGGACTCGGGGTTGGCCTACGAGCAGTACTTC.

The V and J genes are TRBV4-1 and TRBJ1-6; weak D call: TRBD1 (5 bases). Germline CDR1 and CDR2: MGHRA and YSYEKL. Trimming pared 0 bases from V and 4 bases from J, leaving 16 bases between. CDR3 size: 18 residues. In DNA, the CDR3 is TGCGCCAGCAGCCAAGATGGAGGGGTAACCTCTTATAATTCACCCCTCCACTTT. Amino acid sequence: CASSQDGGVTSYNSPLHF.

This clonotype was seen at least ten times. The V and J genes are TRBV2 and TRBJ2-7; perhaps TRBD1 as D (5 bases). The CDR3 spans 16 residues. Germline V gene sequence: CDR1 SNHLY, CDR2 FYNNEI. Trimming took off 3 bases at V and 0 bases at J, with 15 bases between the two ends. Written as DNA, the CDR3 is TGTGCCAGCAGTGAGGCAACAGGTCCTTCCTCCTACGAGCAGTACTTC. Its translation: CASSEATGPSSYEQYF.

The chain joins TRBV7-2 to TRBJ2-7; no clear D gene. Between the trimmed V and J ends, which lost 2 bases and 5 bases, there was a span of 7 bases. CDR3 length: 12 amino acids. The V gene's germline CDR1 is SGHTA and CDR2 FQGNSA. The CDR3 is CASSLPPNEQYF. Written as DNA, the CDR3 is TGTGCCAGCAGCTTACCCCCTAACGAGCAGTACTTC.

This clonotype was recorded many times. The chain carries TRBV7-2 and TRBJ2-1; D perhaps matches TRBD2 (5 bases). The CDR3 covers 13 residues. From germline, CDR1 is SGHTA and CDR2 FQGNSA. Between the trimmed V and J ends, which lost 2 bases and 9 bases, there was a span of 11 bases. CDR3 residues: CASSLPQGSEQFF. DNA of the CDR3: TGTGCCAGCAGCTTACCCCAAGGGAGTGAGCAGTTCTTC.

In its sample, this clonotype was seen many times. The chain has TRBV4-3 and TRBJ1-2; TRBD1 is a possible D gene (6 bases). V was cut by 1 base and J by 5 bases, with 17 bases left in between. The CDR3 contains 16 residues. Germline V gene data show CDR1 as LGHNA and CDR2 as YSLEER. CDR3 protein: CASSQVGTGISYGYTF. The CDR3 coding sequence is TGCGCCAGCAGCCAAGTTGGTACAGGGATTTCGTATGGCTACACCTTC.

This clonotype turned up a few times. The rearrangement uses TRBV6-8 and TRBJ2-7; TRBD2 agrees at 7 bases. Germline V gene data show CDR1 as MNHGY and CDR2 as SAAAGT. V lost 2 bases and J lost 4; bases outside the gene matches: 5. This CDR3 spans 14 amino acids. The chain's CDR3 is CASSYGTKKYEQYF. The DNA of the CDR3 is TGTGCCAGCAGTTACGGGACTAAAAAATACGAGCAGTACTTC.

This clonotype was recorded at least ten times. DNA for the CDR3: TGTGCCAGCAGCCAAGGACCGATTAGCTACACCTTC. As protein: CASSQGPISYTF. This chain uses TRBV3-1 with TRBJ1-2; D not resolved. Germline V gives CDR1 LGHDT, CDR2 YNNKEL (reference sequence). The CDR3 is 12 amino acids. V dropped 1 base and J dropped 9 bases, with 9 bases sitting between them.

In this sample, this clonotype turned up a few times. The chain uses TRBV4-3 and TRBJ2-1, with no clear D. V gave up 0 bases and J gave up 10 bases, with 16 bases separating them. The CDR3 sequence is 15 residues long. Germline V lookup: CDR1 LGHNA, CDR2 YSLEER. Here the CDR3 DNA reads TGCGCCAGCAGCCAAGAGGGGTCACCGGATCGGGAGCAGTTCTTC. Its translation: CASSQEGSPDREQFF.

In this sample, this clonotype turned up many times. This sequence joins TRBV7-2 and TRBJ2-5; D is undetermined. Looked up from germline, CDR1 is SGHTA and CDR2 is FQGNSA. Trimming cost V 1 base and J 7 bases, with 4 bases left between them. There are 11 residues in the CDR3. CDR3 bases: TGTGCCAGCAGCTTAGAGGGGACCCAGTACTTC. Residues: CASSLEGTQYF.

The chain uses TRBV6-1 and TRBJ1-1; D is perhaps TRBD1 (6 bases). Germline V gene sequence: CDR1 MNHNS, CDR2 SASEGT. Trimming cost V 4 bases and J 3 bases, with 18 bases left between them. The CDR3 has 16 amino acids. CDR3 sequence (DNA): TGTGCCAGCAGTGCAATCCCGGGGGGCGCCGACACTGAAGCTTTCTTT. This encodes CASSAIPGGADTEAFF.

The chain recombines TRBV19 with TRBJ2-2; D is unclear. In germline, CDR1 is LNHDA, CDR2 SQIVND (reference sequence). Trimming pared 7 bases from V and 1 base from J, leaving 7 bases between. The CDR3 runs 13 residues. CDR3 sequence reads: CASNPVNTGELFF. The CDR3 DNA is TGTGCCAGTAACCCAGTGAACACCGGGGAGCTGTTTTTT.